The 6 T cell receptor beta chains in this list originate from one sample, sequenced in a study of STAT5B mutations in CD4+ large granular lymphocyte leukemia (dated by TCRdb to the early 2020s). The protocol used for the library was the immunoSEQ multiplex PCR assay. TCRdb provides this immuneACCESS table in a form limited to in-frame rearrangements. Some clones are lacking; in checked studies, under half of them reflect an unresolved V gene, and why the rest are absent is not known. Within this sample are fewer than 30,000 clones, with roughly three quarters of them counted one time only. More than 1% of the sample goes to the ten largest clones. Sequencing input: CD4+ T cells from blood buffy coats. The receptors were sampled from a human donor in good health.

The chain has TRBV27 and TRBJ2-5; TRBD1 matches at 9 bases. The CDR3 is 14 residues long. The V gene's germline CDR1 is MNHEY and CDR2 SMNVEV (reference sequence). V lost 6 bases to trimming and J lost 2 bases; unmatched junction nucleotides: 4. CDR3 sequence: CASRSGTGQETQYF. CDR3 DNA: TGTGCCAGCAGATCCGGGACAGGGCAAGAGACCCAGTACTTC.

The chain recombines TRBV11-2 with TRBJ2-2; the D gene is possibly TRBD1 (5 bases). The CDR3 is 16 amino acids. Trimming removed 5 bases from V and 1 base from J, with 14 bases in between. Germline lookup yields CDR1 SGHAT and CDR2 FQNNGV. CDR3 in amino acids: CASSALDSLNTGELFF. The CDR3 DNA sequence: TGTGCCAGCAGCGCGCTAGACAGTCTGAACACCGGGGAGCTGTTTTTT.

This clone has only a few counts. The chain links TRBV19 to TRBJ1-5; tentative D call: TRBD1 (5 bases). CDR3 length equals 14 residues. Germline V gene data show CDR1 as LNHDA and CDR2 as SQIVND (reference sequence). The V gene lost 3 bases and the J gene lost 3 bases, with 9 bases spanning the gap. CDR3 region: CASSIARDNQPQHF. For the CDR3, the DNA is TGTGCCAGTAGTATCGCCAGGGACAATCAGCCCCAGCATTTT.

This sequence joins TRBV30 and TRBJ2-5; 11 positions match TRBD2. V trimming: 3 bases; J trimming: 4 bases; junction bases outside the gene matches: 4. CDR3 length: 14 residues. Germline lookup yields CDR1 GTSNPN and CDR2 SVGIG (reference sequence). The CDR3 DNA reads TGTGCCTGGAGCGTCGGACTAGCGGGAGAGACCCAGTACTTC. Protein sequence: CAWSVGLAGETQYF.

This chain connects TRBV7-8 to TRBJ2-5, with a weak D call TRBD1 (7 bases). Germline CDR1 SGHVS, CDR2 FQNEAQ. The V and J ends lost 5 bases and 2 bases respectively, with 21 bases between them. This CDR3 spans 17 amino acids. For the CDR3, the DNA is TGTGCCAGCAGCCCCCAGGGGGGCGCGGACCCTCAAGAGACCCAGTACTTC. Translation: CASSPQGGADPQETQYF.

This chain connects TRBV5-1 to TRBJ1-4; the D is unclear. The CDR3 covers 16 residues. Germline assignment: CDR1 SGHRS and CDR2 YFSETQ. Trimming left V 4 bases short and J 0 bases short, with 13 bases between. The CDR3 nucleotides are TGCGCCAGCAGCCCACAAGCATATGCAACTAATGAAAAACTGTTTTTT. Protein product: CASSPQAYATNEKLFF.